This T cell receptor beta chain was sequenced during a study of cytomegalovirus exposure and HLA in healthy donors. To note about this clone: Its antigen is as yet unknown.

The primer mix had 60 Vbeta and 13 Jbeta primers. Assay: immunoSEQ multiplex PCR; the TCRdb copy retains only in-frame clones and omits some. The repertoire holds just under 95,000 clones, with roughly 86% as singletons. Study-level points and caveats: Reportedly, diagnosis of cytomegalovirus status by the classifier showed high specificity and sensitivity.

CDR3 length equals 15 residues. Germline CDR1 and CDR2: MNHEY and SVGAGI. Trimming removed 0 bases from V and 3 bases from J; junction bases left unmatched: 3. The specimen sequenced was PBMCs. J is TRBJ2-5 and V is TRBV6-5, with 8 bases identical to TRBD2. The sequence came from a woman under 30 in good health and CMV-seropositive. This CDR3 is CASSYSKLAEETQYF. The CDR3 DNA is TGTGCCAGCAGTTACTCGAAACTAGCGGAAGAGACCCAGTACTTC.